The T cell receptor beta chain described here comes from a study of follicular helper T cells after annual influenza vaccination. On this clone itself: Antigen unknown.

Germline V lookup: CDR1 SGHRS, CDR2 YFSETQ. Trimming cost V 1 base and J 2 bases, with 10 bases left between them. The CDR3 is 14 residues long. Community-dwelling subjects without influenza vaccination in the prior 6 months were enrolled. Excluded were substance abuse, HIV/AIDS, active cancer, immunomodulatory drugs and active illness. Broader study findings: ICOS+CD38+ cTfh clonality tracked population frequency, and its change tracked circulating plasmablast change. Yearly vaccinations repeatedly recalled conserved clonotypes in ICOS+CD38+ cTfh.

Sequencing was performed with immunoSEQ multiplex PCR; in TCRdb, only in-frame clones are kept and a portion is missing. The data contain around 10,000 clones, 70% to 80% of them seen just once; the ten biggest clones take up approximately 0.88%. The origin of this receptor is an adult who received the influenza vaccine. The rearrangement joins TRBV5-1 to TRBJ2-7; D is unresolved. Sequences were derived from CXCR5- memory CD4+ T cells sorted from blood, sampled 6 weeks after influenza vaccination. Here the CDR3 DNA reads TGCGCCAGCAGCTTGTCCACATCAACCTACGAGCAGTACTTC. This encodes CASSLSTSTYEQYF.